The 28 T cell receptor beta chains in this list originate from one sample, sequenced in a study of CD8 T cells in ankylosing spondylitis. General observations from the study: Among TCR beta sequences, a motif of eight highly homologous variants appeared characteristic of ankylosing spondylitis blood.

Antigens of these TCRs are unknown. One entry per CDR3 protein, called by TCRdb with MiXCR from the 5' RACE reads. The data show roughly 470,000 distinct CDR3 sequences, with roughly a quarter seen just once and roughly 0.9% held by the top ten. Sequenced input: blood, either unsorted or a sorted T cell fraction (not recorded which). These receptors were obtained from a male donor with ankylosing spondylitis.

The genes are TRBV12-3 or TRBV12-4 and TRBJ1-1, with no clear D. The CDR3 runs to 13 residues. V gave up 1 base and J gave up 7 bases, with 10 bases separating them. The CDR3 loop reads CASSLGVVVEAFF. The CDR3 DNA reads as TGTGCCAGCAGTTTAGGAGTGGTGGTTGAAGCTTTCTTT.

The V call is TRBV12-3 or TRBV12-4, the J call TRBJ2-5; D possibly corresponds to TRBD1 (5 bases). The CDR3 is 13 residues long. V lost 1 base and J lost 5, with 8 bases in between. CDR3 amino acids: CASSLVGRETQYF. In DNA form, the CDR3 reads TGTGCCAGCAGTTTAGTGGGGCGGGAGACCCAGTACTTC.

This CDR3 reads CSARDYTRGNIQYF. CDR3 nucleotide sequence: TGCAGTGCTAGAGATTATACTAGAGGAAACATTCAGTACTTC. The V gene is TRBV20-1, the J gene TRBJ2-4; D possibly corresponds to TRBD2 (5 bases). CDR1 is DFQATT and CDR2 is SNEGSKA in the germline V gene (reference sequence). Trimming removed 0 bases at V and 6 bases at J, with 12 bases between. The CDR3 spans 14 residues.

CDR3 bases: TGTGCCAGCAGCCCGACAGGGGAATACGAGCAGTACGTC. It encodes CASSPTGEYEQYV. This chain connects TRBV5-5 to TRBJ2-7, with 8 bases fitting TRBD1. The CDR3 is 13 residues long. The germline V gene has CDR1 SGHKS and CDR2 YYEKEE (reference sequence). V gave up 4 bases and J gave up 4 bases; unmatched junction bases: 4.

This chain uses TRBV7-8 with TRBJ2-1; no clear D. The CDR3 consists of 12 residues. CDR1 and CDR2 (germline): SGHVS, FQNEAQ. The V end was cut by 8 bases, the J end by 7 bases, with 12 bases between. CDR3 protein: CASGIHFNEQFF. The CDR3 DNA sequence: TGTGCCAGCGGTATTCATTTTAATGAGCAGTTCTTC.

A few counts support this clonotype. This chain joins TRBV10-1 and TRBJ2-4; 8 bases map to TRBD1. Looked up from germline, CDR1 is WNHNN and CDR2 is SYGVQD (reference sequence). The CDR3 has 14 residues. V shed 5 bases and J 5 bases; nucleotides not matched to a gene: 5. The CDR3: CASSRGTGENIQYF. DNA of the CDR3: TGCGCCAGCAGTAGGGGGACAGGTGAAAACATTCAGTACTTC.

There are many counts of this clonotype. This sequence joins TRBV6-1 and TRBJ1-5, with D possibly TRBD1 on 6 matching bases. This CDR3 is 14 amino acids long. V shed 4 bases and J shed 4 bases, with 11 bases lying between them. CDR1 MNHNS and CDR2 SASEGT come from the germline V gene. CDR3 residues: CASSAGARNQPQHF. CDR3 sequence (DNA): TGTGCCAGCAGTGCGGGGGCGCGAAATCAGCCCCAGCATTTT.

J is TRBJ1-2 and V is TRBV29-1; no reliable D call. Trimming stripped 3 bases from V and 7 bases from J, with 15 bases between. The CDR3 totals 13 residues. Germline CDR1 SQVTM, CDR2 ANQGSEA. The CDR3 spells CSVEAALRSGYTF. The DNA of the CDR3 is TGCAGCGTTGAGGCGGCGCTCCGGTCTGGCTACACCTTC.

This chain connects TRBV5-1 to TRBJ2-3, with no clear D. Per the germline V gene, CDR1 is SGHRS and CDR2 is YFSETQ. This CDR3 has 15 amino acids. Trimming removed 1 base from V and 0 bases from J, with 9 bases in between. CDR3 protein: CASSLQLPSTDTQYF. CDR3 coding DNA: TGCGCCAGCAGCTTGCAGCTTCCTAGCACAGATACGCAGTATTTT.

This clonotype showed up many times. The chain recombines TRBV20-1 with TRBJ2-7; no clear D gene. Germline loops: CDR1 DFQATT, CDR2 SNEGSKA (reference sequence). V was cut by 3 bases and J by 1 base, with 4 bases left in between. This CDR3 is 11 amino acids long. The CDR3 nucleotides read TGCAGTGCTAGGAGATCCTACGAGCAGTACTTC. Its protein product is CSARRSYEQYF.

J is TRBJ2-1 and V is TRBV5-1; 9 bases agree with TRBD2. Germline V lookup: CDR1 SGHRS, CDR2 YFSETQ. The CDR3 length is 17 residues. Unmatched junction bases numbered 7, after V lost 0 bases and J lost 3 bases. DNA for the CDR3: TGCGCCAGCAGCTTGGAATTTCTAGCGGGACTCTACAATGAGCAGTTCTTC. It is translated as CASSLEFLAGLYNEQFF.

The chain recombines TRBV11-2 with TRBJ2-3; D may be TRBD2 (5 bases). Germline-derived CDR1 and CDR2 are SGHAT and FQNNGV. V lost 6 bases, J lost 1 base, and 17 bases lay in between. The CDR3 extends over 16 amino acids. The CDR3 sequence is CASRHWSGSGTDTQYF. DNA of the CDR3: TGTGCCAGCAGACATTGGAGTGGGAGCGGCACAGATACGCAGTATTTT.

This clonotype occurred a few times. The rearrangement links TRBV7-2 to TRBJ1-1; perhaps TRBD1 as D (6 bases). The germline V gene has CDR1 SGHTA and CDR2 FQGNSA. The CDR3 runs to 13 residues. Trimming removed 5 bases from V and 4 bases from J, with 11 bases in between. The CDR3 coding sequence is TGTGCCAGCAGCCAAACAGGGACCACTGAAGCTTTCTTT. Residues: CASSQTGTTEAFF.

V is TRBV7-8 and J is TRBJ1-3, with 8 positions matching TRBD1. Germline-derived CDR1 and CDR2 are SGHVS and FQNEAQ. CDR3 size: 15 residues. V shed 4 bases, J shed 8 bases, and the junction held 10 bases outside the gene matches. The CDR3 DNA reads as TGTGCCAGCAGCTCTAACGGACAGGGAAGAGACACCATATATTTT. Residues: CASSSNGQGRDTIYF.

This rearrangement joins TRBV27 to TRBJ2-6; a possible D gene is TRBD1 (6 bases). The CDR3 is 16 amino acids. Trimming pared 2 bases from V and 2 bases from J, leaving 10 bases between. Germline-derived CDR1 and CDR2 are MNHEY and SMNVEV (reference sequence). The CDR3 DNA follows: TGTGCCAGCAGTTTAGAGGGGGTAGCTGGGGCCAACGTCCTGACTTTC. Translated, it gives CASSLEGVAGANVLTF.

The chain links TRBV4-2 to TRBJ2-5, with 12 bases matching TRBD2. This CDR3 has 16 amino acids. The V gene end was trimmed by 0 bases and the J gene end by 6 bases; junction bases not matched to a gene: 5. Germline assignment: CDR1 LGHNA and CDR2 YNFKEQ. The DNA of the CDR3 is TGTGCCAGCAGCCAAGATGCCGGGACTAGCGGGCAGACCCAGTACTTC. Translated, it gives CASSQDAGTSGQTQYF.

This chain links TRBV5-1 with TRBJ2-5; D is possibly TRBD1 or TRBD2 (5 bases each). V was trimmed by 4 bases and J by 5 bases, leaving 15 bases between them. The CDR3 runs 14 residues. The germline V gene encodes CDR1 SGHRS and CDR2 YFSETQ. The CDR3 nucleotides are TGCGCCAGCAGCGCGAGCCAGGGCGGGGAGACCCAGTACTTC. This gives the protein CASSASQGGETQYF.

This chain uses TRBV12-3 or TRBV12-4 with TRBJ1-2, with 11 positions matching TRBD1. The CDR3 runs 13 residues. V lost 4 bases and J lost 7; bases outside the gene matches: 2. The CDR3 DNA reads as TGTGCCAGCAGTTCAGGGACAGGGGGTGGCTACACCTTC. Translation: CASSSGTGGGYTF.

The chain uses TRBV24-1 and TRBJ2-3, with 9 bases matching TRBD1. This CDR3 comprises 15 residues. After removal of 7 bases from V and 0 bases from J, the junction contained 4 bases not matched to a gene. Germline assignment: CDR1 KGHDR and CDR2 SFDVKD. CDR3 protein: CATRGTGSSTDTQYF. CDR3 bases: TGTGCCACCAGAGGGACAGGGAGTAGCACAGATACGCAGTATTTT.

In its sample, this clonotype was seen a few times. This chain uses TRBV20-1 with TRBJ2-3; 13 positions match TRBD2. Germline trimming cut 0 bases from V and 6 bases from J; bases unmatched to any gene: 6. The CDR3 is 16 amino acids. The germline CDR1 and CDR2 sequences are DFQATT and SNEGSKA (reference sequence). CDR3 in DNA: TGCAGTGCTAGAGATTGGGGACTAGCGGGACTGGATACGCAGTATTTT. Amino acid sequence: CSARDWGLAGLDTQYF.

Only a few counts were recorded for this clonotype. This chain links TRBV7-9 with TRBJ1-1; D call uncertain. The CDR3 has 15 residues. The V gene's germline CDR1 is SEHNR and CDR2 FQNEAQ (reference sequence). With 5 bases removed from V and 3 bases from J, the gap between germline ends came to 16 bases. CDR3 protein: CASSLAGRRDTEAFF. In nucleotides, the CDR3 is TGTGCCAGCAGCCTTGCTGGGAGACGGGACACTGAAGCTTTCTTT. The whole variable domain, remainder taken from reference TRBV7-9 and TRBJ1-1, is DTGVSQNPRHKITKRGQNVTFRCDPISEHNRLYWYRQTLGQGPEFLTYFQNEAQLEKSRLLSDRFSAERPKGSFSTLEIQRTEQGDSAMYLCASSLAGRRDTEAFFGQGTRLTVV.

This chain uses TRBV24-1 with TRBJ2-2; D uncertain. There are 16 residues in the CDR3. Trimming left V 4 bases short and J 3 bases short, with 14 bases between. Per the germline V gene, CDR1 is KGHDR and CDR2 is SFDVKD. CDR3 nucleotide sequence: TGTGCCACCAGTGAGGGATCTGGGCTGGACACCGGGGAGCTGTTTTTT. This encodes CATSEGSGLDTGELFF.

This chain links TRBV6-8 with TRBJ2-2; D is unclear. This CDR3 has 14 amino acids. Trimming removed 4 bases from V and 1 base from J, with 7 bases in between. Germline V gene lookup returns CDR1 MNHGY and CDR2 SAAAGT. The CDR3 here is CASSCDKNTGELFF. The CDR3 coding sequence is TGTGCCAGCAGTTGTGACAAGAACACCGGGGAGCTGTTTTTT.

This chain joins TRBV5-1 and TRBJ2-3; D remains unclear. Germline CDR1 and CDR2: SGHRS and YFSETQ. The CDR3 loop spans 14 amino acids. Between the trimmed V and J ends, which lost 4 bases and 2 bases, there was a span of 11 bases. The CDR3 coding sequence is TGCGCCAGCAGCCAACGGACGTTCACAGATACGCAGTATTTT. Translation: CASSQRTFTDTQYF.

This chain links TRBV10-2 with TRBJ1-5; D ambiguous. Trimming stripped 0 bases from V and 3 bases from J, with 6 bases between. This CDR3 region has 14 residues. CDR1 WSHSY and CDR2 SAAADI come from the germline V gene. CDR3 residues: CASSESEHNQPQHF. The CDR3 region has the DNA TGCGCCAGCAGTGAGTCTGAACACAATCAGCCCCAGCATTTT.

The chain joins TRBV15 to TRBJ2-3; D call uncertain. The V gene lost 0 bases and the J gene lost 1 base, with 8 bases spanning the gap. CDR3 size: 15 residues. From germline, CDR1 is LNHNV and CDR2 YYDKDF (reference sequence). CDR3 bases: TGTGCCACCAGCAGAGATGTGGCGGGCACAGATACGCAGTATTTT. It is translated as CATSRDVAGTDTQYF. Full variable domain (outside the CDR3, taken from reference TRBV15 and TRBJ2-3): DAMVIQNPRYQVTQFGKPVTLSCSQTLNHNVMYWYQQKSSQAPKLLFHYYDKDFNNEADTPDNFQSRRPNTSFCFLDIRSPGLGDTAMYLCATSRDVAGTDTQYFGPGTRLTVL.

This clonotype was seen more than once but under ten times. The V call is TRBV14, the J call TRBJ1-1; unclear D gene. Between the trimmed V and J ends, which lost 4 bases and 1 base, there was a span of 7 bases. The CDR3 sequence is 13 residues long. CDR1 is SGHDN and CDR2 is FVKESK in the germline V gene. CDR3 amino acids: CASSRTRNTEAFF. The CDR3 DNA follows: TGTGCCAGCAGCCGGACCAGGAACACTGAAGCTTTCTTT.

CDR3 sequence reads: CASLNGANTEAFF. For the CDR3, the DNA is TGCGCCAGCCTAAACGGTGCCAACACTGAAGCTTTCTTT. This sequence joins TRBV5-1 and TRBJ1-1; no reliable D call. The CDR3 has 13 residues. V lost 7 bases and J lost 2, with 12 bases in between. The germline CDR1 and CDR2 sequences are SGHRS and YFSETQ.